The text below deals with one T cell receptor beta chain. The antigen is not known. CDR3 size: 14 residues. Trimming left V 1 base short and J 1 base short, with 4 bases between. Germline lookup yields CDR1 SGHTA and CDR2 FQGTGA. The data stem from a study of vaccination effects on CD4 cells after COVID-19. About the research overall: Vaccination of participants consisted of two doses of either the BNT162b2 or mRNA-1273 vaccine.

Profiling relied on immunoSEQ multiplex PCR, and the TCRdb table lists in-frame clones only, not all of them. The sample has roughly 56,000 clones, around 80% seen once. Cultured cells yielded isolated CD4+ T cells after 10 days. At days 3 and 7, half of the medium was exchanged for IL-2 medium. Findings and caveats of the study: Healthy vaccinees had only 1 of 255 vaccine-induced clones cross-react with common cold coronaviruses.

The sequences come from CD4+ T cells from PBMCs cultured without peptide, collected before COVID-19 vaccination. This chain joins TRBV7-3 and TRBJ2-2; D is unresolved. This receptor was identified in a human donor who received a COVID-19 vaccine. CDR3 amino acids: CASSLNGNTGELFF. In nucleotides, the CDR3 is TGTGCCAGCAGCTTAAATGGGAACACCGGGGAGCTGTTTTTT.